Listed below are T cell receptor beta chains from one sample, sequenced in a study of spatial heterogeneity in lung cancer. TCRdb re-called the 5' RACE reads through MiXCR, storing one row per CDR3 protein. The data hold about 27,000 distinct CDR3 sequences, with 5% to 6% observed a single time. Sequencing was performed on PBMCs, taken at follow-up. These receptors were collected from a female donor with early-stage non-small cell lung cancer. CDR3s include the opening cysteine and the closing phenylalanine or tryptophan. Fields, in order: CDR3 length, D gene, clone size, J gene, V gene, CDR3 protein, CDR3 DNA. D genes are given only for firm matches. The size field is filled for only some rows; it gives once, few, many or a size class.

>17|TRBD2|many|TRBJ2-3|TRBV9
CASSVSSGRAYGDTQYF
TGTGCCAGCAGCGTGAGTAGCGGGAGGGCGTATGGAGATACGCAGTATTTT
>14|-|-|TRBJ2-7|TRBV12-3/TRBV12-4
CASSLAGNSPEQYF
TGTGCCAGCAGTTTAGCGGGAAACTCCCCCGAGCAGTACTTC
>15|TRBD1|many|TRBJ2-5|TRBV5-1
CASSSTGTGVETQYF
TGCGCCAGCAGCTCAACTGGGACAGGGGTAGAGACCCAGTACTTC
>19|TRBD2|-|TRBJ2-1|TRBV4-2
CASSQDIGLAGGPRYEQFF
TGTGCCAGCAGCCAAGATATTGGGCTAGCGGGGGGGCCGAGGTATGAGCAGTTCTTC
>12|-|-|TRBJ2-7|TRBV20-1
CSARVAGYEQYF
TGCAGTGCTAGAGTGGCGGGCTACGAGCAGTACTTC
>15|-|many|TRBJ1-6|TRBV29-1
CSVRRKGDRNPPLHF
TGCAGCGTTCGACGAAAGGGAGATCGGAATCCACCCCTCCACTTT
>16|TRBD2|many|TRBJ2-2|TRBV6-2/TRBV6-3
CASSYQTSGSPGELFF
TGTGCCAGCAGTTACCAGACTAGCGGGAGCCCCGGGGAGCTGTTTTTT
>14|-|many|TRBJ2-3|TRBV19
CASSMPSGTDTQYF
TGTGCCAGTAGTATGCCCAGCGGGACAGATACGCAGTATTTT
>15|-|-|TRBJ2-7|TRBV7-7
CASSSGQSSTYEQYF
TGTGCTAGCAGCTCCGGACAGAGCAGCACCTACGAGCAGTACTTC
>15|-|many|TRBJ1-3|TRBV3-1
CASSQDLTSGNTIYF
TGTGCCAGCAGCCAAGATCTCACTTCTGGAAACACCATATATTTT
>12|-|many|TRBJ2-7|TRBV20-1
CSAERENYEQYF
TGCAGTGCCGAAAGGGAGAACTACGAGCAGTACTTC
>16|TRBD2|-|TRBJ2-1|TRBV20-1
CSARDSGGPIYNEQFF
TGCAGTGCTAGAGATAGCGGGGGCCCAATCTACAATGAGCAGTTCTTC
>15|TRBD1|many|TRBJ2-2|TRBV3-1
CASSQTGIGKVELFF
TGTGCCAGCAGCCAGACAGGGATTGGGAAGGTGGAGCTGTTTTTT
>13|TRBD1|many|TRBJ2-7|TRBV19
CASSMGQRSEQYF
TGTGCCAGTAGTATGGGACAGAGGAGCGAGCAGTACTTC